Listed below are T cell receptor beta chains from one sample, sequenced in a study of shared clonotypes between healthy human individuals. Some clones are missing from TCRdb's copy, which holds only in-frame ones; the method was immunoSEQ multiplex PCR. The sample contains around 1.6 million clones, about 98% of which appear only once. The sequenced material came from naive CD4+ T cells sorted from blood. These receptors were obtained from a man aged 30-40 years in good health. The CDR3 runs from the conserved cysteine through the conserved F or W. Each record gives: D gene, J gene, clone size, V gene, CDR3 protein, CDR3 DNA. A D gene is named only where the DNA matches it firmly. Not all rows give a size; the values are once, few, many and, for expanded clones, a class.

d_call: .
j_call: TRBJ2-7
clone_size: .
v_call: TRBV11-2
cdr3_aa: CASSSRQVPPLSYEQYF
cdr3_nt: TGTGCCAGCAGCTCTAGACAGGTTCCCCCGCTCTCCTACGAGCAGTACTTC

d_call: .
j_call: TRBJ1-2
clone_size: .
v_call: TRBV4-1
cdr3_aa: CASSQGDTEGYGYTF
cdr3_nt: TGCGCCAGCAGCCAGGGGGACACAGAGGGCTATGGCTACACCTTC

d_call: .
j_call: TRBJ2-7
clone_size: .
v_call: TRBV7-3
cdr3_aa: CASSHEGPSYEQYF
cdr3_nt: TGTGCCAGCAGCCATGAGGGACCCTCCTACGAGCAGTACTTC

d_call: .
j_call: TRBJ2-7
clone_size: .
v_call: TRBV6-1
cdr3_aa: CASSILEGRSYEQYF
cdr3_nt: TGTGCCAGTTCTATCTTGGAGGGGCGCTCCTACGAGCAGTACTTC

d_call: TRBD2
j_call: TRBJ2-7
clone_size: .
v_call: TRBV6-6
cdr3_aa: CASSYSGTRDSYEQYF
cdr3_nt: TGTGCCAGCAGTTACTCGGGGACTAGGGACTCCTACGAGCAGTACTTC

d_call: TRBD2
j_call: TRBJ2-1
clone_size: .
v_call: TRBV5-4
cdr3_aa: CASSPRREMGNEQFF
cdr3_nt: TGTGCCAGCAGCCCTAGGCGGGAGATGGGCAATGAGCAGTTCTTC

d_call: TRBD2
j_call: TRBJ2-7
clone_size: .
v_call: TRBV11-2
cdr3_aa: CASSLAKTSRPYEQYF
cdr3_nt: TGTGCCAGCAGCTTAGCTAAGACTAGCCGCCCCTACGAGCAGTACTTC

d_call: .
j_call: TRBJ2-7
clone_size: .
v_call: TRBV6-6
cdr3_aa: CASSYGGLEQYF
cdr3_nt: TGTGCCAGCAGTTACGGTGGGCTTGAGCAGTACTTC

d_call: TRBD2
j_call: TRBJ2-4
clone_size: .
v_call: TRBV14
cdr3_aa: CASSRGGTENIQYF
cdr3_nt: TGTGCCAGCAGCCGGGGGGGTACCGAAAACATTCAGTACTTC

d_call: TRBD1
j_call: TRBJ1-5
clone_size: .
v_call: TRBV6-6
cdr3_aa: CASSYYGQGHQPQHF
cdr3_nt: TGTGCCAGCAGTTACTATGGACAGGGACATCAGCCCCAGCATTTT

d_call: TRBD2
j_call: TRBJ2-7
clone_size: once
v_call: TRBV11-2
cdr3_aa: CASSSRGLAGVLYEQYF
cdr3_nt: TGTGCCAGCAGCTCTCGGGGACTAGCGGGAGTTCTGTACGAGCAGTACTTC

d_call: .
j_call: TRBJ2-2
clone_size: .
v_call: TRBV15
cdr3_aa: CATSPTLTWTGELFF
cdr3_nt: TGTGCCACCAGCCCTACACTCACGTGGACCGGGGAGCTGTTTTTT

d_call: TRBD1
j_call: TRBJ1-1
clone_size: .
v_call: TRBV18
cdr3_aa: CASSPLVTGVNTEAFF
cdr3_nt: TGTGCCAGCTCACCACTCGTCACAGGGGTGAACACTGAAGCTTTCTTT

d_call: TRBD2
j_call: TRBJ2-7
clone_size: .
v_call: TRBV29-1
cdr3_aa: CSVPGGPSYEQYF
cdr3_nt: TGCAGCGTTCCGGGAGGGCCCTCCTACGAGCAGTACTTC

d_call: .
j_call: TRBJ1-2
clone_size: .
v_call: TRBV28
cdr3_aa: CASSLGVGRGYTF
cdr3_nt: TGTGCCAGCAGTTTAGGGGTAGGGCGCGGCTACACCTTC

d_call: TRBD2
j_call: TRBJ2-5
clone_size: .
v_call: TRBV5-1
cdr3_aa: CASSLAPTSGSGETQYF
cdr3_nt: TGCGCCAGCAGTCTGGCCCCTACTAGCGGGAGTGGAGAGACCCAGTACTTC

d_call: TRBD1
j_call: TRBJ1-1
clone_size: .
v_call: TRBV5-1
cdr3_aa: CASSLDRGTEAFF
cdr3_nt: TGCGCCAGCAGCCTGGACAGGGGCACTGAAGCTTTCTTT

d_call: TRBD1
j_call: TRBJ1-2
clone_size: .
v_call: TRBV6-5
cdr3_aa: CASSTGGANYGYTF
cdr3_nt: TGTGCCAGCAGTACAGGGGGAGCTAACTATGGCTACACCTTC

d_call: .
j_call: TRBJ2-3
clone_size: .
v_call: TRBV28
cdr3_aa: CASSLLGATDTQYF
cdr3_nt: TGTGCCAGCAGTTTATTAGGGGCCACAGATACGCAGTATTTT

d_call: .
j_call: TRBJ2-2
clone_size: .
v_call: TRBV19
cdr3_aa: CASARGLATGELFF
cdr3_nt: TGTGCCAGTGCCCGAGGCCTAGCGACCGGGGAGCTGTTTTTT

d_call: .
j_call: TRBJ1-2
clone_size: .
v_call: TRBV6-1
cdr3_aa: CASNSFNYGYTF
cdr3_nt: TGTGCCAGCAACTCCTTTAACTATGGCTACACCTTC

d_call: .
j_call: TRBJ2-2
clone_size: .
v_call: TRBV7-3
cdr3_aa: CASSPHRVATGELFF
cdr3_nt: TGTGCCAGCAGCCCTCACAGGGTTGCCACCGGGGAGCTGTTTTTT